This T cell receptor (beta chain) was found in a study of neurological immune-mediated disorders. There are many counts of this clonotype. Time point noted: longitudinal time-point 3. PBMCs stored at -80 C, numbering 2 million, were the origin of the unsorted libraries. One entry per CDR3 protein, called by TCRdb with MiXCR from the 5' RACE reads. The sample includes under 130,000 distinct CDR3 sequences, roughly 10% of them seen just once. Germline assignment: CDR1 MNHEY and CDR2 SMNVEV (reference sequence). The V segment lost 5 bases and the J segment 10 bases; nucleotides outside the gene matches: 5. CDR3 size: 13 residues.

The origin of this receptor is a female donor with HTLV-1-associated myelopathy (HAM/TSP). The chain recombines TRBV27 with TRBJ1-6; 7 bases fit TRBD1. The specimen was PBMCs. The CDR3 region is CASSLTGDSPLHF. CDR3 DNA: TGTGCCAGCAGTCTAACAGGGGACTCACCCCTCCACTTT.